The sequence of this T cell receptor (beta chain) was determined in a study of blood T cell repertoires in COVID-19. Background on the study: PBMCs, B-cell-depleted T cells, or T cells were the source of the cDNA or gDNA that made up the material.

V was cut by 2 bases and J by 4 bases, with 6 bases left in between. CDR3 size: 11 residues. Germline lookup yields CDR1 SQVTM and CDR2 ANQGSEA. Original data processing: Reference gene primer amplification in the assay estimated nucleated cell counts. Assay: immunoSEQ multiplex PCR; the TCRdb copy retains only in-frame clones and omits some. V, J and clone size derive from that table, while D and trimming were established from the DNA sequence. The sample lists 190,000 or so clones, roughly 90% occurring once. Clinical history reported by participants formed the basis on which cohorts were assigned. The origin of this receptor is a woman aged 18-29 years who had recovered from COVID-19. The sample consisted of PBMCs or T cells enriched from blood (not recorded which). V and J are TRBV29-1 and TRBJ2-7; D gene uncertain. The CDR3 sequence is CSVEQQYEQYF. CDR3 sequence (DNA): TGCAGCGTTGAACAACAGTACGAGCAGTACTTC.